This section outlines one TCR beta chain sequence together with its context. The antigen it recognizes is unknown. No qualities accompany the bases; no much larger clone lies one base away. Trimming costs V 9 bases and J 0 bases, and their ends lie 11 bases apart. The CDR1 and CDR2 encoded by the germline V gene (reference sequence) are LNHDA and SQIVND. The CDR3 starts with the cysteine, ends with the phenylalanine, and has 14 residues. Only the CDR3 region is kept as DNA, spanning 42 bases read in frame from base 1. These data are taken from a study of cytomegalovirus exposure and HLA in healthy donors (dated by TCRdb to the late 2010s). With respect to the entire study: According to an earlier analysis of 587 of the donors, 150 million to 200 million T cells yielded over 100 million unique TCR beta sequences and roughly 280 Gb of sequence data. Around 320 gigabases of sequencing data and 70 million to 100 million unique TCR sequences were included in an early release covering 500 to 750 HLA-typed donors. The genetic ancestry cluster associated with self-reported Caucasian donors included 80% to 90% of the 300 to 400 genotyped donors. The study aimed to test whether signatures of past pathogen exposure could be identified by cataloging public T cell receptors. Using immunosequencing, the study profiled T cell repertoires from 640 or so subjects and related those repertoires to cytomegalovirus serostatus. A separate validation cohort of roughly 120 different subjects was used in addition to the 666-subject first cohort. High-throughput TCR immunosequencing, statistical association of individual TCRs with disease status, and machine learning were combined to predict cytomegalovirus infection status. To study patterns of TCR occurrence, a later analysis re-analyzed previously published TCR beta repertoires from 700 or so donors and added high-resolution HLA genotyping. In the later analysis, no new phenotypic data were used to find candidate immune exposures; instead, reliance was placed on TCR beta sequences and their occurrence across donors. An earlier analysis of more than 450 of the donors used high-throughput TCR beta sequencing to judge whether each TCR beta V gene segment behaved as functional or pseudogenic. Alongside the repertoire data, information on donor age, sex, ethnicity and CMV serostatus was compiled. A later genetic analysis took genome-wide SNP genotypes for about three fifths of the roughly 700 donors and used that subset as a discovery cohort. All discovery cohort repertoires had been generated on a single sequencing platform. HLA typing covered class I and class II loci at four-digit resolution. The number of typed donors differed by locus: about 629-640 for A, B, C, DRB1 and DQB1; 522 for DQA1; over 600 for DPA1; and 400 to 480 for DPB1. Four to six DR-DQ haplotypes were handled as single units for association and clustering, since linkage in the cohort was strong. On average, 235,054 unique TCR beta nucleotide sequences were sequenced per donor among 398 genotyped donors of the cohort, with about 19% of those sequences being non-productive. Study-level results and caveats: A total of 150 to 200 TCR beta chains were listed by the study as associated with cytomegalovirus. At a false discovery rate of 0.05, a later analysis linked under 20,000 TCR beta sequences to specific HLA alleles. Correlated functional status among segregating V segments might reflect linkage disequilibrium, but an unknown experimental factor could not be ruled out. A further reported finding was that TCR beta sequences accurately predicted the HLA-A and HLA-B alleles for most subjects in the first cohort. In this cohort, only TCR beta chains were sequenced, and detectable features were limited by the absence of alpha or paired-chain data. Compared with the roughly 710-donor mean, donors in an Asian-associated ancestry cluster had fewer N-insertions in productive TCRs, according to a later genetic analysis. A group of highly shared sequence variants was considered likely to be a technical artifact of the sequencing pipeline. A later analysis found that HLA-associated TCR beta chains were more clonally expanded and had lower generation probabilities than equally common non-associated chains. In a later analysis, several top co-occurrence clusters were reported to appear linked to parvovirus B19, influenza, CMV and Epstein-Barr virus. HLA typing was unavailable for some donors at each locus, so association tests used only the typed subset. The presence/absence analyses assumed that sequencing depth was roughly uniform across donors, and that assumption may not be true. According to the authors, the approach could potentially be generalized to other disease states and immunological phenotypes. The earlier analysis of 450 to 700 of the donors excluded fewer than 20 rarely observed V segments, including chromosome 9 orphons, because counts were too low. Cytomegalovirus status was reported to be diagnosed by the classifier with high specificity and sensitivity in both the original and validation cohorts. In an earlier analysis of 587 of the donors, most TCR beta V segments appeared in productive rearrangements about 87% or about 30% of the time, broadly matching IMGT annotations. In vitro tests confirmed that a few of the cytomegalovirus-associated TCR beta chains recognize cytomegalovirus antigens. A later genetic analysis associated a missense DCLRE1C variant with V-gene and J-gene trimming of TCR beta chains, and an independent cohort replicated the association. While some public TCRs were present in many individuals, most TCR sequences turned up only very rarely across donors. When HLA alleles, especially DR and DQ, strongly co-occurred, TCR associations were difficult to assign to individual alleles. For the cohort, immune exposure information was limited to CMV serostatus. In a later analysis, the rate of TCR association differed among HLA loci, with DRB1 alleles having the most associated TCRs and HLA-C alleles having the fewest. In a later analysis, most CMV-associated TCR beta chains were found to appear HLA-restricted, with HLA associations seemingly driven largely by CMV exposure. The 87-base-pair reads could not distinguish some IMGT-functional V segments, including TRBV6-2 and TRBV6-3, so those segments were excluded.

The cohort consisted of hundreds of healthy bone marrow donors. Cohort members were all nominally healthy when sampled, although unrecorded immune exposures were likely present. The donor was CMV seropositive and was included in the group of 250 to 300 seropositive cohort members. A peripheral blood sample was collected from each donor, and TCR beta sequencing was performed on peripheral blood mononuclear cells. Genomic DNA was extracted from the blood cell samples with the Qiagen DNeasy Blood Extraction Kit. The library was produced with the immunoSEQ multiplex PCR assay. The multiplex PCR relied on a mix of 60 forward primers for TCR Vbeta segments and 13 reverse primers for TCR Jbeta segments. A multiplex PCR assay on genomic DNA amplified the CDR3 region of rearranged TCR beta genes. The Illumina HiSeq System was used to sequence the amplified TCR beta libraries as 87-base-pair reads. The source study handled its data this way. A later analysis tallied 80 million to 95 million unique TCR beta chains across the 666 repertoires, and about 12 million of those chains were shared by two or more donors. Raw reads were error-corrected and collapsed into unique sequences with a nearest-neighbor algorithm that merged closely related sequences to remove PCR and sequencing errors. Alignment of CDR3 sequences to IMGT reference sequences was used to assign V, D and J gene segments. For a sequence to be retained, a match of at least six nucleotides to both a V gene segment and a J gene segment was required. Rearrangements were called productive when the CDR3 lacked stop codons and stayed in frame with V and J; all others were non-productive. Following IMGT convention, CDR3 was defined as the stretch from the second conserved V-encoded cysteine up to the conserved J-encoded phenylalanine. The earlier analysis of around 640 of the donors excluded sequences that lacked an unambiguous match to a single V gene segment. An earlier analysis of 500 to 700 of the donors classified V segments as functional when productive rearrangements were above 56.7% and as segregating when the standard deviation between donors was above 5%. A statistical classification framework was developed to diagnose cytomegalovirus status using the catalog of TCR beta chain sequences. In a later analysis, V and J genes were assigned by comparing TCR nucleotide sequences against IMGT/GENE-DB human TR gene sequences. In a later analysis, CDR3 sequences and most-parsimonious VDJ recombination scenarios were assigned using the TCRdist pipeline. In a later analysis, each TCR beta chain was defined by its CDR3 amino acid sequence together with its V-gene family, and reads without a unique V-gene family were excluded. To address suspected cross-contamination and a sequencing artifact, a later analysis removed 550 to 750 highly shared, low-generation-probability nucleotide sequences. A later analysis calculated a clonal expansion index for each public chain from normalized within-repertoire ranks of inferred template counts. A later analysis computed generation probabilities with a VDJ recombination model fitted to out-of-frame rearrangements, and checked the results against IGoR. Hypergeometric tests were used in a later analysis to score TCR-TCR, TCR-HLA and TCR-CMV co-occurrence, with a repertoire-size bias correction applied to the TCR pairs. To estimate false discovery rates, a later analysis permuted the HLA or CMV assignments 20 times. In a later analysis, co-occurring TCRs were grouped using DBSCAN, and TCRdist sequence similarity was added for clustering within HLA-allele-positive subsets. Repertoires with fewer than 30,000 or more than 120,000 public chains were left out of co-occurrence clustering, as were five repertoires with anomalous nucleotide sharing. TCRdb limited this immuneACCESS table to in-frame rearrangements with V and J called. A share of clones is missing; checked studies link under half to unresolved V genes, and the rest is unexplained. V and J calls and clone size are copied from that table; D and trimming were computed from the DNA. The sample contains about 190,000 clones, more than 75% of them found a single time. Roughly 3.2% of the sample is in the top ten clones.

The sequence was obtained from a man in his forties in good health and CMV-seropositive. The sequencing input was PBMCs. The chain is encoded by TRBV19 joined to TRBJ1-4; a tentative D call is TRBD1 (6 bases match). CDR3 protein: CASKDRTTNEKLFF. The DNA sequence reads TGTGCCAGCAAAGACAGGACAACTAATGAAAAACTGTTTTTT. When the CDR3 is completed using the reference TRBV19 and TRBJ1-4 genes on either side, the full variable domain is DGGITQSPKYLFRKEGQNVTLSCEQNLNHDAMYWYRQDPGQGLRLIYYSQIVNDFQKGDIAEGYSVSREKKESFPLTVTSAQKNPTAFYLCASKDRTTNEKLFFGSGTQLSVL.